A selection of T cell receptor beta chains follows, all from one sample in a study of OX40 agonist ivuxolimab in advanced cancers. The table came from immunoSEQ multiplex PCR; TCRdb's copy has only in-frame clones and leaves some out. The sample consists of about 120,000 clones, more than 80% of them appearing once. Sequenced here: CD4+ or CD8+ T cells sorted from blood, sampled in a trial of the OX40 agonist ivuxolimab. The receptor set was obtained from an adult with an advanced solid tumor such as melanoma, head and neck, liver or kidney cancer. CDR3s include the opening cysteine and the closing phenylalanine or tryptophan. Each record gives: clone size, J gene, V gene, D gene, CDR3 protein, CDR3 DNA. D genes are given only for firm matches. The size of a clone is reported for some rows only, either as once, few or many, or as a class for expanded clones.

NA	TRBJ2-6	TRBV6-4	TRBD1	CASSDLTGGSGANVLTF	TGTGCCAGCAGTGACTTGACAGGGGGGAGTGGGGCCAACGTCCTGACTTTC
NA	TRBJ2-7	TRBV2	NA	CASSEAVVGPLYF	TGTGCCAGCAGTGAAGCGGTGGTGGGTCCTCTGTACTTC
NA	TRBJ2-1	TRBV6-1	TRBD1	CASSEGSGGQDEQFF	TGTGCCAGCAGTGAAGGGTCAGGGGGTCAGGATGAGCAGTTCTTC
NA	TRBJ2-2	TRBV5-1	TRBD2	CASSFTSAGNTGELFF	TGCGCCAGCAGCTTTACTAGCGCGGGGAACACCGGGGAGCTGTTTTTT
medium-sized	TRBJ1-1	TRBV7-9	NA	CASSRDRMNTEAFF	TGTGCCAGCAGCCGTGACAGGATGAACACTGAAGCTTTCTTT
NA	TRBJ1-5	TRBV28	TRBD1	CASTGPPGQGSNQPQHF	TGTGCCAGCACGGGACCCCCGGGACAGGGCAGCAATCAGCCCCAGCATTTT
NA	TRBJ1-1	TRBV7-2	NA	CASSATGGLANTEAFF	TGTGCCAGCAGCGCGACTGGGGGGTTGGCGAACACTGAAGCTTTCTTT
few	TRBJ1-2	TRBV2	NA	CASQLGVNYGYTF	TGTGCCAGCCAATTAGGGGTTAACTATGGCTACACCTTC
NA	TRBJ1-6	TRBV29-1	NA	CSARVNNSPLHF	TGCAGCGCACGGGTAAATAATTCACCCCTCCACTTT
NA	TRBJ2-3	TRBV6-1	TRBD1	CAATGIDTQYF	TGTGCCGCGACAGGGATAGATACGCAGTATTTT
once	TRBJ2-3	TRBV7-9	NA	CASRDKPGRRVGDTQYF	TGTGCCAGCAGAGACAAACCGGGACGCAGGGTGGGCGATACGCAGTATTTT
once	TRBJ1-2	TRBV6-6	NA	CASSYQGPGYTF	TGTGCCAGCAGTTACCAGGGCCCGGGCTACACCTTC
NA	TRBJ1-6	TRBV6-5	NA	CASSYSRGRESPLHF	TGTGCCAGCAGTTACTCGAGGGGCAGGGAATCACCCCTCCACTTT
NA	TRBJ1-1	TRBV6-5	NA	CASSPTFSMNTEAFF	TGTGCCAGCAGTCCGACATTTTCAATGAACACTGAAGCTTTCTTT
NA	TRBJ1-1	TRBV6-5	TRBD1	CASSSGQGSLDTEAFF	TGTGCCAGCAGTTCGGGACAGGGGAGTTTGGACACTGAAGCTTTCTTT
NA	TRBJ1-1	TRBV11-2	TRBD1	CASSSPSAGGTEAFF	TGTGCCAGCAGCTCCCCGAGCGCAGGGGGTACTGAAGCTTTCTTT
NA	TRBJ1-4	TRBV10-2	NA	CASSELSNEKLFF	TGCGCCAGCAGTGAGTTAAGCAATGAAAAACTGTTTTTT
few	TRBJ1-2	TRBV28	TRBD1	CASSTAGGESYGYTF	TGTGCCAGCAGTACCGCAGGGGGCGAGAGCTATGGCTACACCTTC
NA	TRBJ2-3	TRBV7-7	NA	CASSLGGTDTQYF	TGTGCCAGCAGCTTGGGGGGCACAGATACGCAGTATTTT
NA	TRBJ1-5	TRBV6-1	NA	CASSDRGALFQPQHF	TGTGCCAGCAGTGACAGAGGGGCATTATTTCAGCCCCAGCATTTT
NA	TRBJ2-7	TRBV6-5	NA	CASSTAAEQYF	TGTGCCAGCAGCACGGCGGCCGAGCAGTACTTC
few	TRBJ1-2	TRBV5-8	TRBD1	CASSRTGINYGYTF	TGTGCCAGCAGCCGGACAGGGATCAACTATGGCTACACCTTC
NA	TRBJ1-6	TRBV4-2	NA	CASSQEWGGFDNSPLHF	TGTGCCAGCAGCCAAGAATGGGGAGGATTCGATAATTCACCCCTCCACTTT
once	TRBJ2-7	TRBV28	NA	CASSSISNGAEQYF	TGTGCCAGCAGTTCGATTTCAAACGGGGCCGAGCAGTACTTC
NA	TRBJ2-6	TRBV4-2	NA	CASSQEFGANVLTF	TGTGCCAGCAGCCAAGAATTTGGGGCCAACGTCCTGACTTTC
NA	TRBJ1-1	TRBV27	TRBD1	CASKARDRGLTEAFF	TGTGCCAGCAAAGCCCGAGACAGGGGGCTTACTGAAGCTTTCTTT
NA	TRBJ1-4	TRBV7-2	NA	CASSPRDGRGEKLFF	TGTGCCAGCAGCCCCCGGGACGGCCGGGGTGAAAAACTGTTTTTT
NA	TRBJ1-5	TRBV7-2	NA	CASSLEEGQPQHF	TGTGCCAGCAGCTTGGAGGAGGGTCAGCCCCAGCATTTT
NA	TRBJ2-7	TRBV7-2	TRBD1	CASSLEDRGPYEQYF	TGTGCCAGCAGCTTAGAGGACAGGGGGCCCTACGAGCAGTACTTC
NA	TRBJ2-7	TRBV10-3	NA	CAIRGEQGSYEQYF	TGTGCCATCAGAGGAGAACAGGGAAGTTACGAGCAGTACTTC
NA	TRBJ2-3	TRBV7-2	TRBD2	CASNPLRGGPDTQYF	TGTGCCAGCAACCCGCTGCGGGGGGGCCCAGATACGCAGTATTTT
NA	TRBJ2-7	TRBV6-6	TRBD2	CASSYSSGGYEQYF	TGTGCCAGCAGCTACTCTAGCGGGGGATACGAGCAGTACTTC
NA	TRBJ2-5	TRBV11-3	TRBD1	CASSFQGQGGETQYF	TGTGCCAGCAGCTTCCAAGGACAGGGTGGAGAGACCCAGTACTTC
NA	TRBJ2-2	TRBV10-3	NA	CAISESRRENTGELFF	TGTGCCATCAGTGAGTCGAGGCGGGAGAACACCGGGGAGCTGTTTTTT
few	TRBJ1-2	TRBV7-2	TRBD1	CASSPGTGYGYTF	TGTGCCAGCAGCCCCGGGACAGGCTATGGCTACACCTTC
NA	TRBJ1-5	TRBV7-2	NA	CASSLGTGINQPQHF	TGTGCCAGCAGCTTAGGTACAGGGATCAATCAGCCCCAGCATTTT
NA	TRBJ1-3	TRBV6-6	NA	CAGRTASGNTIYF	TGTGCCGGGCGGACAGCTTCTGGAAACACCATATATTTT
NA	TRBJ2-5	TRBV11-2	NA	CASSLGGRETQYF	TGTGCCAGCAGCTTAGGGGGCCGAGAGACCCAGTACTTC
NA	TRBJ1-6	TRBV6-5	TRBD1	CASSSPRDSNSPLHF	TGTGCCAGCAGTTCTCCCCGGGACAGTAATTCACCCCTCCACTTT
NA	TRBJ1-2	TRBV6-1	NA	CASILTAGNYGYTF	TGTGCCAGCATCTTGACTGCCGGTAACTATGGCTACACCTTC
NA	TRBJ1-1	TRBV7-9	NA	CASRTTMNTEAFF	TGTGCGTCCCGGACAACCATGAACACTGAAGCTTTCTTT
NA	TRBJ1-1	TRBV6-5	NA	CASRSQVPEAFF	TGTGCCAGCAGATCCCAGGTACCCGAAGCTTTCTTT